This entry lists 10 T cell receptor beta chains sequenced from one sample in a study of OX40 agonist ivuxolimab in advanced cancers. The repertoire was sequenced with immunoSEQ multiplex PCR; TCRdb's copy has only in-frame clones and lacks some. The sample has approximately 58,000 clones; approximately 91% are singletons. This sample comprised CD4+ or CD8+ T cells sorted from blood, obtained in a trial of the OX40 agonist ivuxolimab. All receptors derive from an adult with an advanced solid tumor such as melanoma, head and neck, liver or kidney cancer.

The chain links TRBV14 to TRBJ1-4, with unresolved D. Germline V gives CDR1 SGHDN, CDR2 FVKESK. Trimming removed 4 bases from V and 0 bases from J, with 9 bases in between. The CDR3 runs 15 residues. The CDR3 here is CASSRHSPTNEKLFF. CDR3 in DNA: TGTGCCAGCAGCCGCCACAGTCCAACTAATGAAAAACTGTTTTTT.

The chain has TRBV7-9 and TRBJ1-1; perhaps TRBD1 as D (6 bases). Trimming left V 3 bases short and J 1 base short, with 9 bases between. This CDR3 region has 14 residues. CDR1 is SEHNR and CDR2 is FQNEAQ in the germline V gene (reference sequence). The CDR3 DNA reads TGTGCCAGCAGCTTCGAGGGACAGAACACTGAAGCTTTCTTT. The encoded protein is CASSFEGQNTEAFF. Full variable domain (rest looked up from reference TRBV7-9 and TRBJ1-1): DTGVSQNPRHKITKRGQNVTFRCDPISEHNRLYWYRQTLGQGPEFLTYFQNEAQLEKSRLLSDRFSAERPKGSFSTLEIQRTEQGDSAMYLCASSFEGQNTEAFFGQGTRLTVV.

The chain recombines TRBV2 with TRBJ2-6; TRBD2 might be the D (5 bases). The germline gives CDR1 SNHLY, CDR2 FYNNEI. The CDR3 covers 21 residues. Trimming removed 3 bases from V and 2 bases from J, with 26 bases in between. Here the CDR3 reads CASSDPPRDDTLLAGANVLTF. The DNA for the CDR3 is TGTGCCAGCAGTGATCCGCCCCGGGATGACACTCTCTTGGCTGGGGCCAACGTCCTGACTTTC.

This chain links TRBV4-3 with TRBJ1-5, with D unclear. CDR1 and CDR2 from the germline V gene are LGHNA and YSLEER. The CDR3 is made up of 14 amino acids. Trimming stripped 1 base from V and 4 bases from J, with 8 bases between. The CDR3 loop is CASSQAQGNQPQHF. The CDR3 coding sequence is TGCGCCAGCAGCCAAGCTCAAGGGAATCAGCCCCAGCATTTT.

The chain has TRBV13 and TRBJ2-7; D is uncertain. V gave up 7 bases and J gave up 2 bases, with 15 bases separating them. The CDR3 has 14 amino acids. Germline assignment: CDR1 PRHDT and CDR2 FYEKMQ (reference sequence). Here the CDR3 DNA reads TGTGCCAGCACCTTGCGACGGACCACCTACGAGCAGTACTTC. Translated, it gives CASTLRRTTYEQYF.

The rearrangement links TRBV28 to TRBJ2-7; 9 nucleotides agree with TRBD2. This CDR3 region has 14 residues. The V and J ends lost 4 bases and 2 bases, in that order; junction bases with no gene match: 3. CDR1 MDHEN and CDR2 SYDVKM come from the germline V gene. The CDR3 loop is CASSSSSGTYEQYF. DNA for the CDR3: TGTGCCAGCAGTTCCTCTAGCGGGACCTACGAGCAGTACTTC.

CDR3 bases: TGCAGCACGGGAAAAGGGAACACCGGGGAGCTGTTTTTT. This codes for CSTGKGNTGELFF. The chain combines TRBV29-1 with TRBJ2-2; tentative D call: TRBD2 (5 bases). V was cut by 8 bases and J by 1 base, with 11 bases left in between. There are 13 residues in the CDR3. Germline CDR1 and CDR2: SQVTM and ANQGSEA.

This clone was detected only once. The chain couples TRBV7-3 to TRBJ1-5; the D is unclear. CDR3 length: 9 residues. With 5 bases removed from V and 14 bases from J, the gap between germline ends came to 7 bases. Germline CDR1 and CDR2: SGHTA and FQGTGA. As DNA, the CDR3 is TGTGCCAGCAGCCCGATAGAGCATTTT. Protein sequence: CASSPIEHF.

The CDR3 here is CASSLAQGGTDTEAFF. DNA for the CDR3: TGCGCCAGCAGCTTGGCCCAGGGGGGGACTGACACTGAAGCTTTCTTT. The J gene is TRBJ1-1, the V gene TRBV5-1, with 7 bases matching TRBD1. The germline V gene has CDR1 SGHRS and CDR2 YFSETQ. Trimming cost V 0 bases and J 3 bases; bases outside gene matches: 8. This CDR3 contains 16 residues. Looking up the rest from reference TRBV5-1 and TRBJ1-1 gives the full variable domain: KAGVTQTPRYLIKTRGQQVTLSCSPISGHRSVSWYQQTPGQGLQFLFEYFSETQRNKGNFPGRFSGRQFSNSRSEMNVSTLELGDSALYLCASSLAQGGTDTEAFFGQGTRLTVV.

Here the CDR3 DNA reads TGTGCCAGCTTCGGCAGGGGGCAGGGTAATGAAAAACTGTTTTTT. The encoded protein is CASFGRGQGNEKLFF. The chain couples TRBV27 to TRBJ1-4, with 8 positions matching TRBD1. Trimming at V came to 8 bases and at J to 4 bases, leaving 9 bases not matched to a gene. Germline values: CDR1 MNHEY, CDR2 SMNVEV (reference sequence). The CDR3 length is 15 residues. Combining the CDR3 with reference TRBV27 and TRBJ1-4 gives the whole variable domain EAQVTQNPRYLITVTGKKLTVTCSQNMNHEYMSWYRQDPGLGLRQIYYSMNVEVTDKGDVPEGYKVSRKEKRNFPLILESPSPNQTSLYFCASFGRGQGNEKLFFGSGTQLSVL.